These T cell receptor beta chains were read from a single sample in a study of T cell changes during pregnancy in multiple sclerosis. Profiled with immunoSEQ multiplex PCR; TCRdb holds only in-frame clones, not every one. The sample includes roughly 64,000 clones, approximately 90% of them seen just once. Sequencing used peripheral blood, obtained in the second trimester of pregnancy. These receptors all come from a female donor with multiple sclerosis, enrolled in a pregnancy study. CDR3s include the opening cysteine and the closing phenylalanine or tryptophan. A D gene is named only where the DNA matches it firmly. A row's size may be missing; if present it is once, few, many or a size class.

.,.,TRBJ2-6,TRBV7-8,CASSPRTGYSGANVLTF,TGTGCCAGCAGCCCCCGGACGGGGTACTCTGGGGCCAACGTCCTGACTTTC
.,.,TRBJ1-1,TRBV11-2,CASSPRRSEGVAFF,TGTGCCAGCAGCCCCCGTCGGTCGGAGGGAGTGGCTTTCTTT
.,.,TRBJ1-1,TRBV5-4,CASSFGQNTEAFF,TGTGCCAGCAGCTTCGGACAAAACACTGAAGCTTTCTTT
TRBD2,.,TRBJ2-1,TRBV6-1,CASSRLAGDYNEQFF,TGTGCCAGCAGTCGACTAGCGGGGGATTACAATGAGCAGTTCTTC
TRBD1,.,TRBJ1-5,TRBV19,CASGLGTGSNQPQHF,TGTGCCAGTGGGTTGGGGACAGGTAGCAATCAGCCCCAGCATTTT
TRBD1,.,TRBJ1-1,TRBV5-6,CASSSRDRGPEAFF,TGTGCCAGCAGCTCCCGGGACAGGGGACCTGAAGCTTTCTTT
TRBD1,.,TRBJ2-2,TRBV19,CASSPRDRGAGELFF,TGTGCCAGTAGTCCACGGGACAGGGGGGCCGGGGAGCTGTTTTTT
TRBD2,.,TRBJ2-5,TRBV10-3,CAISLRGGGETQYF,TGTGCCATCAGTTTGCGGGGGGGAGGAGAGACCCAGTACTTC
TRBD1,.,TRBJ1-1,TRBV5-1,CASSLQGADTEAFF,TGCGCCAGCAGCTTGCAGGGGGCCGACACTGAAGCTTTCTTT
.,.,TRBJ2-7,TRBV7-8,CASSFRGRGSSYEQYF,TGTGCCAGCAGCTTCAGGGGGCGGGGGTCCTCCTACGAGCAGTACTTC
.,.,TRBJ2-1,TRBV5-1,CASSLARNNPHEQFF,TGCGCCAGCAGCTTGGCTCGAAACAATCCACATGAGCAGTTCTTC
TRBD1,.,TRBJ2-1,TRBV11-3,CASSLRQGTEQFF,TGTGCCAGCAGCTTAAGACAGGGAACGGAGCAGTTCTTC
TRBD2,once,TRBJ2-3,TRBV11-3,CASSLRTSGDPRYTDTQYF,TGTGCCAGCAGCCTCCGGACTAGCGGGGACCCCCGATACACAGATACGCAGTATTTT
TRBD1,.,TRBJ1-6,TRBV4-2,CASSRDSTSSYNSPLHF,TGTGCCAGCAGCAGGGACAGTACATCCTCCTATAATTCACCCCTCCACTTT
TRBD2,.,TRBJ2-7,TRBV27,CASSQRTSGRYYEQYF,TGTGCCAGCAGTCAAAGAACTAGCGGGCGCTACTACGAGCAGTACTTC
.,.,TRBJ2-2,TRBV7-2,CASSLASGGSTGELFF,TGTGCCAGCAGCTTAGCTAGTGGGGGGAGCACCGGGGAGCTGTTTTTT
TRBD1,.,TRBJ1-6,TRBV30,CAWSRTGGSYNSPLHF,TGTGCCTGGAGTCGAACAGGGGGCTCCTATAATTCACCCCTCCACTTT
TRBD1,.,TRBJ1-6,TRBV6-1,CASSETWDRRYNSPLHF,TGTGCCAGCAGTGAAACATGGGACAGAAGGTATAATTCACCCCTCCACTTT
.,.,TRBJ2-7,TRBV5-1,CASSLDGRHTYEQYF,TGCGCCAGCAGCTTGGATGGCAGGCACACCTACGAGCAGTACTTC
.,.,TRBJ2-1,TRBV4-1,CASSQDLLSNEQFF,TGCGCCAGCAGCCAAGATCTACTCTCCAATGAGCAGTTCTTC
TRBD2,.,TRBJ2-2,TRBV5-1,CASSLERDHTGELFF,TGCGCCAGCAGCTTGGAGCGGGACCACACCGGGGAGCTGTTTTTT
.,.,TRBJ1-1,TRBV27,CASSFPPRTEAFF,TGTGCCAGCAGTTTTCCCCCGAGGACTGAAGCTTTCTTT
TRBD1,few,TRBJ1-5,TRBV7-2,CASSLAAGGEGQPQHF,TGTGCCAGCAGCTTAGCCGCAGGGGGAGAAGGTCAGCCCCAGCATTTT
TRBD2,.,TRBJ2-3,TRBV5-6,CASSLKLATSTDTQYF,TGTGCCAGCAGCTTGAAACTAGCGACTAGCACAGATACGCAGTATTTT
.,.,TRBJ1-1,TRBV5-1,CASSWGGINTEAFF,TGCGCCAGCAGCTGGGGGGGCATAAACACTGAAGCTTTCTTT
.,.,TRBJ2-7,TRBV2,CASSGGQVEQYF,TGTGCCAGCAGTGGGGGGCAGGTCGAGCAGTACTTC
.,.,TRBJ2-5,TRBV7-9,CASSLVIGDLAETQYF,TGTGCCAGCAGCTTAGTGATCGGGGATCTTGCGGAGACCCAGTACTTC
.,.,TRBJ1-1,TRBV11-2,CASSLWMGGTEAFF,TGTGCCAGCAGCTTATGGATGGGGGGCACTGAAGCTTTCTTT
.,.,TRBJ2-1,TRBV6-4,CASSDWGDPNEQFF,TGTGCCAGCAGTGATTGGGGGGACCCCAATGAGCAGTTCTTC
TRBD2,once,TRBJ2-5,TRBV9,CASSVGLATQETQYF,TGTGCCAGCAGCGTAGGACTAGCGACACAAGAGACCCAGTACTTC
.,.,TRBJ1-5,TRBV6-1,CASRGEVYSNQPQHF,TGTGCCAGCAGAGGGGAGGTTTATAGCAATCAGCCCCAGCATTTT
TRBD2,.,TRBJ2-3,TRBV6-6,CASSSRGADTQYF,TGTGCCAGCAGCTCCCGGGGGGCAGATACGCAGTATTTT
.,.,TRBJ1-2,TRBV20-1,CSATANYGYTF,TGCAGTGCCACAGCTAACTATGGCTACACCTTC
.,.,TRBJ2-1,TRBV5-6,CASSPVGGAYNEQFF,TGTGCCAGCAGCCCAGTGGGGGGAGCCTACAATGAGCAGTTCTTC
TRBD2,.,TRBJ2-7,TRBV29-1,CSVEDMGGNEQYF,TGCAGCGTTGAAGATATGGGAGGGAACGAGCAGTACTTC
.,.,TRBJ1-2,TRBV25-1,CASSLTGGLSNYGYTF,TGTGCCAGCAGCCTCACCGGGGGGCTATCTAACTATGGCTACACCTTC
TRBD2,.,TRBJ2-7,TRBV7-2,CASSFTSGVFGEQYF,TGTGCCAGCAGCTTCACTAGCGGGGTTTTCGGGGAGCAGTACTTC
.,.,TRBJ2-1,TRBV12-5,CASGYGGSSYNEQFF,TGTGCTAGTGGTTACGGGGGAAGCTCCTACAATGAGCAGTTCTTC
.,.,TRBJ1-1,TRBV28,CASTSQTETSEAFF,TGTGCCAGCACCTCTCAGACAGAAACTTCCGAAGCTTTCTTT
TRBD1,.,TRBJ1-4,TRBV11-2,CASRHGTAEKLFF,TGTGCCAGCAGACATGGGACAGCGGAAAAACTGTTTTTT
.,.,TRBJ2-5,TRBV18,CASSPQNRGGETQYF,TGTGCCAGCTCACCACAGAATAGGGGTGGAGAGACCCAGTACTTC
.,.,TRBJ2-1,TRBV6-6,CASSANLSPHNEQFF,TGTGCCAGCAGTGCAAACTTAAGCCCCCACAATGAGCAGTTCTTC
.,few,TRBJ1-5,TRBV10-1,CASSEGGFQPQHF,TGCGCCAGCAGTGAGGGAGGGTTTCAGCCCCAGCATTTT
.,.,TRBJ2-7,TRBV5-5,CASSLREIYEQYF,TGTGCCAGCAGCCTCAGGGAAATCTACGAGCAGTACTTC
TRBD1,.,TRBJ1-2,TRBV30,CAWSVGDRYGYTF,TGTGCCTGGAGTGTAGGGGACAGGTATGGCTACACCTTC
TRBD2,medium-sized,TRBJ2-3,TRBV6-4,CASSEASGGLGTDTQYF,TGTGCCAGCAGTGAGGCTAGCGGGGGTCTGGGCACAGATACGCAGTATTTT
.,.,TRBJ2-5,TRBV6-1,CASSAGRPPGTQYF,TGTGCCAGCAGCGCGGGACGGCCCCCTGGGACCCAGTACTTC
TRBD1,.,TRBJ1-1,TRBV27,CASSSPTGKYSTEAFF,TGTGCCAGCAGTTCCCCGACAGGGAAATACAGCACTGAAGCTTTCTTT
.,.,TRBJ2-3,TRBV12-5,CASGLARLATHTDTQYF,TGTGCTAGTGGTTTGGCCCGTCTAGCGACTCACACAGATACGCAGTATTTT
.,.,TRBJ2-1,TRBV28,CASRLGAESGNEQFF,TGTGCCAGCAGGTTAGGGGCAGAGTCAGGAAATGAGCAGTTCTTC
TRBD2,.,TRBJ2-1,TRBV6-5,CASSYQGSGGFNEQFF,TGTGCCAGCAGTTATCAGGGTAGCGGGGGGTTTAATGAGCAGTTCTTC
.,.,TRBJ2-7,TRBV14,CASSQDLDSAYEQYF,TGTGCCAGCAGCCAAGACCTCGACAGCGCCTACGAGCAGTACTTC
TRBD1,.,TRBJ1-6,TRBV11-2,CASSAEQGKDNSPLHF,TGTGCCAGCAGCGCCGAACAGGGGAAGGATAATTCACCCCTCCACTTT
.,once,TRBJ1-1,TRBV4-2,CASRNTGRSEAFF,TGTGCCAGCAGGAATACAGGGCGGTCTGAAGCTTTCTTT